Detailed here is one T cell receptor (beta chain). This may come from a read error, since a much larger clone is one base off. Germline V gives CDR1 SGHVS, CDR2 FQNEAQ. CDR3 size: 15 residues. V was clipped by 5 bases and J by 7 bases, with 18 bases between them. As to time point: sample taken at primary tumor resection. The study sequenced unsorted whole RNA from tumor, nontumor lung or frozen PBMC. These data belong to a study of spatial heterogeneity in lung cancer. About the research overall: The average appearance count of each unique TCR and UMI combination in raw reads was more than ten.

A unique molecular identifier was attached to every TCR cDNA molecule. TCRdb re-called the 5' RACE reads through MiXCR, storing one row per CDR3 protein. Of 8,500 to 14,000 distinct CDR3 sequences in the sample, roughly 3.6% are singletons; the top ten hold less than 65%. The source is a female donor with early-stage non-small cell lung cancer. The specimen was PBMCs, collected at surgery. V usage is TRBV7-8 and J usage is TRBJ2-1; TRBD1 or TRBD2 may be the D gene (5 bases each). The CDR3 coding sequence is TGTGCCAGCAGCCCCGTCGGGGCGCGAAATAATGAGCAGTTCTTC. Translation: CASSPVGARNNEQFF.